Each of the 7 T cell receptor beta chains below was sequenced from the same sample in a study of T cell responses to AZD1222 COVID-19 vaccine. Some clones are missing from TCRdb's copy, which holds only in-frame ones; the method was immunoSEQ multiplex PCR. This sample carries about 70,000 clones, about 85% of them seen once, and the ten largest clones take over 20%. Here the sequenced sample was peripheral blood, taken on day 0 of AZD1222 vaccination. All receptors derive from an adult in good health.

The J gene is TRBJ1-2, the V gene TRBV3-1 (or the pseudogene TRBV3-2), with D possibly being TRBD1 (5 bases). Germline values: CDR1 LGHDT, CDR2 YNNKEL (reference sequence). Trimming removed 1 base from V and 2 bases from J, with 11 bases in between. The CDR3 runs to 15 residues. Here the CDR3 reads CASSQGSEGNYGYTF. For the CDR3, the DNA is TGTGCCAGCAGCCAAGGGTCGGAGGGGAACTATGGCTACACCTTC.

This clone showed up just a few times. The gene calls are TRBV18 and TRBJ2-2, with D unclear. This CDR3 contains 14 residues. Deletions cut 4 bases from V and 2 bases from J, with 8 bases between. Germline values: CDR1 KGHSH, CDR2 LQKENI. The CDR3 reads CASSQNSNTGELFF. In DNA, the CDR3 is TGTGCCAGCTCACAGAACAGTAACACCGGGGAGCTGTTTTTT.

This chain uses TRBV5-1 with TRBJ1-3; D remains ambiguous. The CDR3 has 14 amino acids. Germline V gene lookup returns CDR1 SGHRS and CDR2 YFSETQ. V shed 7 bases and J shed 0 bases, with 11 bases lying between them. CDR3 region: CASSQVTSGNTIYF. CDR3 coding DNA: TGCGCCAGCTCCCAGGTTACCTCTGGAAACACCATATATTTT.

V and J are TRBV5-1 and TRBJ2-3, with TRBD2 matching 8 bases. V trimming: 5 bases; J trimming: 1 base; junction bases outside the gene matches: 3. Per germline, CDR1 SGHRS and CDR2 YFSETQ. The CDR3 spans 14 residues. The CDR3 DNA follows: TGCGCCAGCAGGACTAGCGATGGCACAGATACGCAGTATTTT. Its translation is CASRTSDGTDTQYF.

V gene TRBV27 combines with J gene TRBJ1-5; D is possibly TRBD1 (6 bases). The CDR3 consists of 15 residues. Trimming took off 6 bases at V and 4 bases at J, with 16 bases between the two ends. Germline assignment: CDR1 MNHEY and CDR2 SMNVEV (reference sequence). CDR3 in amino acids: CASSRDTLGNQPQHF. CDR3 DNA: TGTGCCAGCAGCCGGGACACTCTAGGGAATCAGCCCCAGCATTTT.

This sequence joins TRBV6-6 and TRBJ1-2, with D tentatively TRBD1 (6 bases). Trimming shortened V by 2 bases and J by 6 bases, and 16 bases separated the two germline ends. Germline assignment: CDR1 MNHNY and CDR2 SVGAGI (reference sequence). The CDR3 runs to 15 residues. DNA of the CDR3: TGTGCCAGCAGTTACGGTGGGGGGGCGGGAGATGGCTACACCTTC. The encoded protein is CASSYGGGAGDGYTF.

The V and J genes are TRBV27 and TRBJ2-2; D is uncertain. V lost 1 base and J lost 2, with 5 bases in between. The CDR3 runs 14 residues. Germline V gives CDR1 MNHEY, CDR2 SMNVEV (reference sequence). CDR3 nucleotide sequence: TGTGCCAGCAGTTTATGGGGAAACACCGGGGAGCTGTTTTTT. Protein sequence: CASSLWGNTGELFF.